This paragraph covers one T cell receptor beta chain sequence. A much larger clone lies a single base off, so this may be a read error. The CDR3 sequence is 15 residues long. The ends lost 6 bases at V and 7 bases at J; junction bases unmatched: 5. This entry comes from a study of T-cell reconstitution after alpha-beta-depleted transplantation in children. Preparing the TCRbeta library involved the use of unique molecular identifiers. TCRdb used MiXCR to reprocess the PCR reads, holding one entry per CDR3 protein. The sample lists some 390,000 distinct CDR3 sequences; 20% were seen once. The origin of this receptor is a human donor who donated a stem cell graft to a child with acute myeloid leukemia. The chain uses TRBV12-3 or TRBV12-4 and TRBJ2-1; 14 bases agree with TRBD2. The sequenced sample was PBMCs from the stem cell graft donor, obtained from the stem cell graft. This chain's CDR3 is CASSPGLAGENEQFF. CDR3 DNA sequence: TGTGCCAGCAGCCCGGGACTAGCGGGAGAGAATGAGCAGTTCTTC.